This is a list of T cell receptor beta chains from one sample in a study of spatial heterogeneity in lung cancer. TCRdb re-called the 5' RACE reads through MiXCR, storing one row per CDR3 protein. Of more than 95,000 distinct CDR3 sequences listed, 12% were seen once; the top ten hold roughly 17%. The sequences come from PBMCs, collected at follow-up. These receptors all stem from a male donor with early-stage non-small cell lung cancer. Both conserved end residues are part of each CDR3. Fields, in order: J gene, D gene, clone size, V gene, CDR3 protein, CDR3 DNA. D genes are given only for firm matches. The listing skips clone size in some rows; elsewhere it reads once, few, many or a size class.

>TRBJ1-1|-|-|TRBV7-9
CASSRDTNTEAFF
TGTGCCAGCAGTCGAGACACCAACACTGAAGCTTTCTTT
>TRBJ2-1|TRBD1|many|TRBV5-4
CASSWDRGSYNEQFF
TGTGCCAGCAGCTGGGACAGGGGATCCTACAATGAGCAGTTCTTC
>TRBJ2-3|-|few|TRBV7-2
CASSPLYNTDTQYF
TGTGCCAGCAGTCCCCTATATAACACAGATACGCAGTATTTT
>TRBJ2-6|-|few|TRBV20-1
CSAPREPGAPGANVLTF
TGCAGTGCTCCCCGGGAGCCAGGTGCCCCTGGGGCCAACGTCCTGACTTTC
>TRBJ2-7|-|few|TRBV28
CASSLNSPHEQYF
TGTGCCAGCAGTTTAAATTCCCCCCACGAGCAGTACTTC
>TRBJ2-3|-|few|TRBV6-4
CASSDSYSHTDTQYF
TGTGCCAGCAGTGACTCCTACAGCCACACAGATACGCAGTATTTT
>TRBJ2-5|TRBD2|many|TRBV3-1
CASSALTSGGEETQYF
TGTGCCAGCAGCGCCCTGACTAGCGGGGGCGAAGAGACCCAGTACTTC
>TRBJ2-1|-|-|TRBV30
CAWSEGVMEQFF
TGTGCCTGGAGTGAGGGGGTCATGGAGCAGTTCTTC
>TRBJ2-7|TRBD2|many|TRBV11-3
CASRGTSGLYEQYF
TGTGCCAGCAGGGGGACTAGCGGTCTCTACGAGCAGTACTTC
>TRBJ1-6|TRBD1|many|TRBV5-1
CASSFAGTGVQPLHF
TGCGCCAGCAGCTTCGCCGGGACAGGGGTCCAACCCCTCCACTTT
>TRBJ1-6|-|few|TRBV12-3/TRBV12-4
CASRRGGSYNSPLHF
TGTGCCAGCCGGCGGGGGGGGTCCTATAATTCACCCCTCCACTTT
>TRBJ1-5|-|few|TRBV20-1
CSAPPVQGRRVGNQPQHF
TGCAGTGCTCCGCCGGTTCAAGGACGGAGGGTCGGCAATCAGCCCCAGCATTTT
>TRBJ1-1|-|-|TRBV21-1
CASSKGRAGTNTEAFF
TGTGCCAGCAGCAAAGGACGGGCAGGGACGAACACTGAAGCTTTCTTT
>TRBJ1-1|-|many|TRBV7-9
CASSLETEAFF
TGTGCCAGCAGCTTAGAGACCGAAGCTTTCTTT
>TRBJ1-1|-|-|TRBV7-9
CASSLQVGTTEAFF
TGTGCCAGCAGTTTACAGGTGGGGACCACTGAAGCTTTCTTT
>TRBJ2-7|-|many|TRBV7-2
CASSFSPDSRTYEQYF
TGTGCCAGCAGCTTCAGTCCGGACAGTCGAACCTACGAGCAGTACTTC
>TRBJ2-2|-|few|TRBV7-2
CASSSGYNTGELFF
TGTGCCAGCAGCTCCGGGTACAACACCGGGGAGCTGTTTTTT
>TRBJ2-1|-|-|TRBV20-1
CSARTKPYNEQFF
TGCAGTGCTAGAACTAAACCCTACAATGAGCAGTTCTTC
>TRBJ1-2|-|many|TRBV29-1
CSATGSRNYGYTF
TGCAGCGCAACAGGTTCGAGGAACTATGGCTACACCTTC
>TRBJ2-7|-|few|TRBV27
CASSPRTGWGSYEQYF
TGTGCCAGCAGTCCCAGGACGGGCTGGGGCTCCTACGAGCAGTACTTC
>TRBJ2-6|-|-|TRBV7-7
CASSAGRMVGANVLTF
TGTGCTAGCAGTGCAGGCAGAATGGTTGGGGCCAACGTCCTGACTTTC
>TRBJ2-1|TRBD1|many|TRBV5-1
CASSLGDRVYNEQFF
TGCGCCAGCAGCTTGGGGGACAGGGTCTACAATGAGCAGTTCTTC
>TRBJ2-3|-|many|TRBV9
CASSPRGLSTDTQYF
TGTGCCAGCAGCCCACGTGGACTGAGCACAGATACGCAGTATTTT
>TRBJ2-3|TRBD2|many|TRBV5-6
CASSPERSSGGTDTQYF
TGTGCCAGCAGCCCTGAGAGGTCTAGCGGGGGCACAGATACGCAGTATTTT
>TRBJ1-6|-|few|TRBV20-1
CSAMPVFQSPLHF
TGCAGTGCAATGCCGGTGTTTCAATCACCCCTCCACTTT
>TRBJ2-3|-|few|TRBV11-2
CASTHSPTSTDTQYF
TGTGCCAGCACCCACAGTCCTACTAGCACAGATACGCAGTATTTT